The next 28 T cell receptor beta chains were all read from a single sample in a study of blood T cell repertoires in COVID-19. Profiled with immunoSEQ multiplex PCR; TCRdb holds only in-frame clones, not every one. The sample has 160,000 or so clones, 78% seen once. The sequenced sample consisted of peripheral blood. These receptors all stem from a woman older than 75 with acute or convalescent COVID-19.

The chain has TRBV5-1 and TRBJ1-1; D not certain. Trimming shortened V by 4 bases and J by 3 bases, and 10 bases separated the two germline ends. The CDR3 is made up of 13 amino acids. CDR1 and CDR2 (germline): SGHRS, YFSETQ. The CDR3 loop reads CASSPGSDTEAFF. The CDR3 nucleotides read TGCGCCAGCAGCCCCGGGTCAGACACTGAAGCTTTCTTT.

This chain uses TRBV7-2 with TRBJ2-1, with 11 bases aligning to TRBD2. In germline, CDR1 is SGHTA, CDR2 FQGNSA. This CDR3 has 14 amino acids. The trim removed 6 bases at V and 6 bases at J, leaving 4 bases unmatched. CDR3 bases: TGTGCCAGCAGTCGTAGCGGGGGGGGCAATGAGCAGTTCTTC. Translation gives CASSRSGGGNEQFF.

The CDR3 loop reads CASSLDGQGRVEQYF. The CDR3 nucleotides read TGCGCCAGCAGCTTAGATGGACAGGGTCGAGTCGAGCAGTACTTC. The chain uses TRBV5-1 and TRBJ2-7, with TRBD1 identical over 8 bases. After removal of 2 bases from V and 6 bases from J, the junction contained 10 bases not matched to a gene. CDR1 and CDR2 from the germline V gene are SGHRS and YFSETQ. This CDR3 has 15 residues.

The chain is built from TRBV7-6 and TRBJ2-2; D gene ambiguous. Trimming left V 5 bases short and J 5 bases short, with 12 bases between. This CDR3 is built from 14 residues. Germline V gene data show CDR1 as SGHVS and CDR2 as FNYEAQ. The DNA for the CDR3 is TGTGCCAGCAGCCGGGTTACGATGACCGGGGAGCTGTTTTTT. This gives the protein CASSRVTMTGELFF. Together with reference TRBV7-6 and TRBJ2-2, the CDR3 gives the full variable domain: GAGVSQSPRYKVTKRGQDVALRCDPISGHVSLYWYRQALGQGPEFLTYFNYEAQQDKSGLPNDRFSAERPEGSISTLTIQRTEQRDSAMYRCASSRVTMTGELFFGEGSRLTVL.

The chain couples TRBV11-2 to TRBJ1-2, with D unresolved. Germline V gene sequence: CDR1 SGHAT, CDR2 FQNNGV. The CDR3 length is 13 residues. V lost 5 bases and J 2 bases, leaving 9 bases between the germline ends. The CDR3 DNA is TGTGCCAGCAGCGGGCAGTGGAACTATGGCTACACCTTC. It specifies CASSGQWNYGYTF.

This chain uses TRBV27 with TRBJ2-7; 10 bases map to TRBD1. In germline, CDR1 is MNHEY, CDR2 SMNVEV (reference sequence). The V and J ends lost 0 bases and 2 bases, in that order; junction bases with no gene match: 4. CDR3 length equals 16 residues. DNA for the CDR3: TGTGCCAGCAGTTTATCTCCGGGACAGGGGACCTACGAGCAGTACTTC. Its protein product is CASSLSPGQGTYEQYF.

V usage is TRBV5-5 and J usage is TRBJ2-7; D is undetermined. The CDR3 consists of 12 residues. V lost 3 bases and J lost 4, with 8 bases in between. Germline V gives CDR1 SGHKS, CDR2 YYEKEE (reference sequence). The CDR3 DNA reads TGTGCCAGCAGCTCTTACAGTTACGAGCAGTACTTC. Protein: CASSSYSYEQYF.

This clone has just one count. The rearrangement links TRBV18 to TRBJ1-2; no clear D gene. Germline CDR1 KGHSH, CDR2 LQKENI. This CDR3 region has 16 residues. V was clipped by 6 bases and J by 4 bases, with 21 bases between them. CDR3 coding DNA: TGTGCCAGCTCGTCAGACCTCCAGGCCGGTGGCTATGGCTACACCTTC. This codes for CASSSDLQAGGYGYTF.

The chain has TRBV5-4 and TRBJ1-2; perhaps TRBD1 as D (5 bases). This CDR3 region has 13 residues. V was shortened by 4 bases and J by 6 bases, with 13 bases between the two germline ends. In germline, CDR1 is SGHNT, CDR2 YYREEE (reference sequence). In nucleotides, the CDR3 is TGTGCCAGCAGCCCGCAGGGTCACCATGGCTACACCTTC. It codes for CASSPQGHHGYTF.

The chain recombines TRBV19 with TRBJ1-6; 7 nucleotides align to TRBD1. CDR3 length equals 14 residues. The V and J ends lost 5 bases and 7 bases, in that order; junction bases with no gene match: 5. The germline CDR1 and CDR2 sequences are LNHDA and SQIVND (reference sequence). For the CDR3, the DNA is TGTGCCAGTAGTGCGGACAGGAGAAATTCACCCCTCCACTTT. Translation gives CASSADRRNSPLHF.

The chain uses TRBV7-2 and TRBJ1-4; a possible D gene is TRBD1 (6 bases). Germline CDR1 SGHTA, CDR2 FQGNSA. V dropped 3 bases and J dropped 6 bases, with 8 bases sitting between them. The CDR3 runs 13 residues. The CDR3 spells CASSFNRDEKLFF. In DNA form, the CDR3 reads TGTGCCAGCAGCTTTAACAGGGATGAAAAACTGTTTTTT. The entire variable domain, with the rest obtained from reference TRBV7-2 and TRBJ1-4, is as follows: GAGVSQSPSNKVTEKGKDVELRCDPISGHTALYWYRQSLGQGLEFLIYFQGNSAPDKSGLPSDRFSAERTGGSVSTLTIQRTQQEDSAVYLCASSFNRDEKLFFGSGTQLSVL.

The rearrangement links TRBV5-1 to TRBJ2-2; D possibly corresponds to TRBD2 (6 bases). Germline V gives CDR1 SGHRS, CDR2 YFSETQ. This CDR3 contains 15 residues. The ends were cut back, 9 bases at V and 0 bases at J, with 15 bases in the middle. The CDR3 region is CATYLGGTNTGELFF. The CDR3 bases are TGCGCCACCTATCTGGGAGGCACGAACACCGGGGAGCTGTTTTTT.

This clone was seen only a few times. The V and J genes are TRBV20-1 and TRBJ1-5; D ambiguous. This CDR3 spans 12 amino acids. Trimming removed 3 bases at V and 1 base at J, with 4 bases between. CDR1 is DFQATT and CDR2 is SNEGSKA in the germline V gene (reference sequence). CDR3 DNA sequence: TGCAGTGCTAGTCAGAGCAATCAGCCCCAGCATTTT. It yields the protein CSASQSNQPQHF.

This clone was observed a handful of times. This rearrangement joins TRBV6-5 to TRBJ2-7; TRBD2 might be the D (6 bases). Germline V CDR1 and CDR2: MNHEY, SVGAGI. With 6 bases removed from V and 0 bases from J, the gap between germline ends came to 12 bases. The CDR3 is 14 amino acids. CDR3 sequence: CASRTGTRSYEQYF. The CDR3, as DNA: TGTGCCAGCAGGACGGGGACTCGCTCCTACGAGCAGTACTTC.

The chain has TRBV21-1 and TRBJ2-2; the table's D gene call, TRBD1, was not cross checked with the DNA. TRBV21-1 is shown as a pseudogene. This CDR3 is 15 amino acids long. DNA of the CDR3: TGTGCCAGCAGCCGAGGGAAAGGGGGCGGCGGGGAGCTGTTTTTT. The encoded protein is CASSRGKGGGGELFF.

This chain links TRBV3-1 (or the pseudogene TRBV3-2) with TRBJ2-3; D is unclear. Per germline, CDR1 LGHDT and CDR2 YNNKEL (reference sequence). This CDR3 is built from 15 residues. V was shortened by 1 base and J by 2 bases, with 10 bases between the two germline ends. The CDR3 DNA is TGTGCCAGCAGCCAAGGGTTGACTTTCACAGATACGCAGTATTTT. Translated: CASSQGLTFTDTQYF.

This clone was seen a few times. The rearrangement links TRBV6-1 to TRBJ2-6; no firm D call. The CDR3 spans 17 residues. Per germline, CDR1 MNHNS and CDR2 SASEGT. Trimming took off 2 bases at V and 0 bases at J, with 11 bases between the two ends. The CDR3 is CASSERYWSSGANVLTF. The CDR3 bases are TGTGCCAGCAGTGAAAGGTATTGGAGCTCTGGGGCCAACGTCCTGACTTTC.

The V call is TRBV18, the J call TRBJ2-1; no firm D call. The germline CDR1 and CDR2 sequences are KGHSH and LQKENI. CDR3 length equals 14 residues. Trimming removed 1 base at V and 0 bases at J, with 4 bases between. DNA for the CDR3: TGTGCCAGCTCACCACAGAGCTCCTACAATGAGCAGTTCTTC. Translation gives CASSPQSSYNEQFF.

The chain recombines TRBV5-4 with TRBJ2-5; 11 bases are a match to TRBD2. This CDR3 comprises 15 residues. Trimming at V came to 5 bases and at J to 5 bases, leaving 8 bases not matched to a gene. Germline assignment: CDR1 SGHNT and CDR2 YYREEE (reference sequence). CDR3 in DNA: TGTGCCAGCAGACGGAACATAGCGGGAGGGGAGACCCAGTACTTC. It translates to CASRRNIAGGETQYF.

The chain combines TRBV29-1 with TRBJ2-1; D remains unclear. The CDR3 spans 13 residues. The germline CDR1 and CDR2 sequences are SQVTM and ANQGSEA. V was trimmed by 4 bases and J by 0 bases, leaving 7 bases between them. The CDR3 sequence: CSVVGISYNEQFF. DNA for the CDR3: TGCAGCGTTGTGGGCATCTCCTACAATGAGCAGTTCTTC.

V and J are TRBV5-6 and TRBJ2-7, with 8 bases that match TRBD1. V trimming: 5 bases; J trimming: 7 bases; junction bases outside the gene matches: 8. Germline V gene sequence: CDR1 SGHDT, CDR2 YYEEEE. The CDR3 extends over 13 amino acids. This CDR3 is CASSSGTGPEQYF. CDR3 nucleotide sequence: TGTGCCAGCAGTTCCGGGACAGGACCAGAGCAGTACTTC.

The CDR3 spells CASSPGQGYTEAFF. The DNA of the CDR3 is TGTGCCAGCAGCCCTGGACAGGGGTACACTGAAGCTTTCTTT. The chain has TRBV7-2 and TRBJ1-1, with TRBD1 matching 9 bases. V lost 5 bases and J lost 3; bases outside the gene matches: 4. Looked up from germline, CDR1 is SGHTA and CDR2 is FQGNSA. CDR3 length equals 14 residues.

The rearrangement links TRBV11-2 to TRBJ2-1, with 7 bases aligning to TRBD1. Germline values: CDR1 SGHAT, CDR2 FQNNGV. The junction had 11 bases not matched to a gene; V was cut back by 5 bases and J by 4 bases. The CDR3 is 16 residues long. The CDR3 reads CASSGRQGIRYNEQFF. CDR3 coding DNA: TGTGCCAGCAGCGGTCGACAGGGAATCAGATACAATGAGCAGTTCTTC. Full variable domain (missing parts from reference TRBV11-2 and TRBJ2-1): EAGVAQSPRYKIIEKRQSVAFWCNPISGHATLYWYQQILGQGPKLLIQFQNNGVVDDSQLPKDRFSAERLKGVDSTLKIQPAKLEDSAVYLCASSGRQGIRYNEQFFGPGTRLTVL.

The CDR3 loop reads CASSRGGATDTQYF. For the CDR3, the DNA is TGTGCCAGCAGCCGCGGGGGGGCCACAGATACGCAGTATTTT. The rearrangement uses TRBV13 and TRBJ2-3; TRBD2 agrees at 9 bases. The CDR3 is 14 amino acids. V lost 5 bases and J lost 2; bases outside the gene matches: 2. Germline V lookup: CDR1 PRHDT, CDR2 FYEKMQ (reference sequence).

The chain uses TRBV3-1 (or the pseudogene TRBV3-2) and TRBJ2-1; TRBD1 aligns across 10 bases. V was clipped by 4 bases and J by 10 bases; unmatched bases: 7. Germline assignment: CDR1 LGHDT and CDR2 YNNKEL (reference sequence). The CDR3 consists of 14 residues. CDR3 region: CASSLDRGLGEQFF. As DNA, the CDR3 is TGTGCCAGCAGCCTCGACAGGGGGCTCGGGGAGCAGTTCTTC.

This chain links TRBV7-2 with TRBJ1-5, with D possibly TRBD1 on 5 matching bases. CDR1 and CDR2 (germline): SGHTA, FQGNSA. V lost 5 bases to trimming and J lost 15 bases, with 20 bases between them. The CDR3 loop spans 13 amino acids. CDR3 sequence reads: CASSMDGGLRRHF. The CDR3 nucleotides are TGTGCCAGCAGCATGGACGGGGGACTTCGACGGCATTTT. Drawing the rest from reference TRBV7-2 and TRBJ1-5, the complete variable domain is GAGVSQSPSNKVTEKGKDVELRCDPISGHTALYWYRQSLGQGLEFLIYFQGNSAPDKSGLPSDRFSAERTGGSVSTLTIQRTQQEDSAVYLCASSMDGGLRRHFGDGTRLSIL.

The chain is built from TRBV2 and TRBJ2-7; 9 bases line up with TRBD2. Germline V gene sequence: CDR1 SNHLY, CDR2 FYNNEI. The CDR3 consists of 14 residues. The junction had 9 bases not matched to a gene; V was cut back by 7 bases and J by 5 bases. This chain's CDR3 is CASNAGLARHEQYF. CDR3 nucleotides: TGTGCCAGCAACGCGGGACTAGCACGTCACGAGCAGTACTTC.

The chain carries TRBV19 and TRBJ1-4; 7 nucleotides agree with TRBD1. The CDR3 contains 17 residues. Looked up from germline, CDR1 is LNHDA and CDR2 is SQIVND (reference sequence). With 3 bases clipped from V and 2 bases from J, the junction kept 9 bases outside the gene matches. Written as DNA, the CDR3 is TGTGCCAGTAGTATTTTCGGTGGGGGACAGACTAATGAAAAACTGTTTTTT. Translating gives CASSIFGGGQTNEKLFF.